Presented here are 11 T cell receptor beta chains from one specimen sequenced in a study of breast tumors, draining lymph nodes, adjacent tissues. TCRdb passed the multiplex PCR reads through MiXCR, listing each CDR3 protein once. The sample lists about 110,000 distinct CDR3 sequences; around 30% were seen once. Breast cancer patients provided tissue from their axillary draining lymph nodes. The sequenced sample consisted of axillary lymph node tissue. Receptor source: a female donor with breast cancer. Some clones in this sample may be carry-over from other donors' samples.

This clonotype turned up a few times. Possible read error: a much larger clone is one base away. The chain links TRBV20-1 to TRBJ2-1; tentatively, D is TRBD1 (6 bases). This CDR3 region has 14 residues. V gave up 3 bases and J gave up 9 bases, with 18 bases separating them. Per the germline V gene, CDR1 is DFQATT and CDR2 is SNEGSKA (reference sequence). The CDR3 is CSASRGGYRTEQFF. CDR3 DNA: TGCAGTGCTAGCCGAGGGGGTTATAGAACTGAGCAGTTCTTC.

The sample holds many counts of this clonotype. CDR3 sequence: CASSRMTSGGLETQYF. Here the CDR3 DNA reads TGCGCCAGCAGCCGAATGACTAGCGGAGGTCTGGAGACCCAGTACTTC. The chain employs TRBV4-1 and TRBJ2-5; TRBD2 matches at 9 bases. The CDR3 totals 16 residues. Germline values: CDR1 MGHRA, CDR2 YSYEKL. V was pared by 4 bases and J by 5 bases, with 11 bases of the junction left unmatched.

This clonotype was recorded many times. CDR3 bases: TGTGCCAGCAGTTTAGAGCTGGGGTACGAGCAGTACTTC. Translated: CASSLELGYEQYF. The gene calls are TRBV12-3 or TRBV12-4 and TRBJ2-7; D gene unclear. V shed 1 base and J shed 4 bases, with 8 bases lying between them. The CDR3 has 13 residues.

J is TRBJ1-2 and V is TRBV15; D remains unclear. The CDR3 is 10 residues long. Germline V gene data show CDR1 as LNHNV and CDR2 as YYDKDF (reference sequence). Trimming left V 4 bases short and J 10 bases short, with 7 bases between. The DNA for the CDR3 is TGTGCCACCAGCAAAGCGGACTACACCTTC. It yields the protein CATSKADYTF.

The CDR3 loop is CASSLRVKSARHF. The DNA for the CDR3 is TGTGCCAGCAGTTTACGGGTTAAATCAGCCCGGCATTTT. The chain couples TRBV7-6 to TRBJ1-5, with D unresolved. This CDR3 comprises 13 residues. Trimming pared 6 bases from V and 15 bases from J, leaving 21 bases between. CDR1 and CDR2 from the germline V gene are SGHVS and FNYEAQ. Complete variable domain (other parts from reference TRBV7-6 and TRBJ1-5): GAGVSQSPRYKVTKRGQDVALRCDPISGHVSLYWYRQALGQGPEFLTYFNYEAQQDKSGLPNDRFSAERPEGSISTLTIQRTEQRDSAMYRCASSLRVKSARHFGDGTRLSIL.

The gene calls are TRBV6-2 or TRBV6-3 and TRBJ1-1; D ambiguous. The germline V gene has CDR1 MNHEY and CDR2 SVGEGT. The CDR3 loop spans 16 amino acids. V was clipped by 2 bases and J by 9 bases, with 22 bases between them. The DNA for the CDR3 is TGTGCCAGCAGTTACGCAAGGATGGCAGGAAACACAAAAGCTTTCTTT. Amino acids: CASSYARMAGNTKAFF.

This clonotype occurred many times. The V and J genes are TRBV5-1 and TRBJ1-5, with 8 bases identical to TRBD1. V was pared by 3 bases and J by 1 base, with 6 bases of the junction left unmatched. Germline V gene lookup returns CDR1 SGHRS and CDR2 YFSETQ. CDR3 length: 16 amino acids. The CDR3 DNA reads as TGCGCCAGCAGCTACAACAGGGGGACCAGCAATCAGCCCCAGCATTTT. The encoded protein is CASSYNRGTSNQPQHF.

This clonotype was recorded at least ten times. The CDR3 DNA reads TGTGCCTGGAGTGGACGGGGGGGGTGGGGTCCCTACGAGCAGTACTTC. It specifies CAWSGRGGWGPYEQYF. The gene calls are TRBV30 and TRBJ2-7, with 8 bases fitting TRBD2. V dropped 1 base and J dropped 2; count of bases not matched to a gene: 10. The CDR3 has 16 residues. Germline values: CDR1 GTSNPN, CDR2 SVGIG (reference sequence).

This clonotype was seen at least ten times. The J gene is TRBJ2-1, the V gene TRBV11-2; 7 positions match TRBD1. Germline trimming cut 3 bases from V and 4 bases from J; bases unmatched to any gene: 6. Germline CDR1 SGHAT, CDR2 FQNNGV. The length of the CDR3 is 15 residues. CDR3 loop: CASSFSTGLYNEQFF. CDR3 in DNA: TGTGCCAGCAGCTTTTCGACAGGGCTGTACAATGAGCAGTTCTTC.

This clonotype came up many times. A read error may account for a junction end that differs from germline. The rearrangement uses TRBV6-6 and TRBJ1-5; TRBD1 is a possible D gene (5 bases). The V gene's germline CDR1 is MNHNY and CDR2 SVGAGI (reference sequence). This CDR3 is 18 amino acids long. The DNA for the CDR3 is TGTGCCAGCAGTCACTCGGGCGGGGCGGGGCTTTACAATCAGCCCCAGCATTTT. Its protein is CASSHSGGAGLYNQPQHF.

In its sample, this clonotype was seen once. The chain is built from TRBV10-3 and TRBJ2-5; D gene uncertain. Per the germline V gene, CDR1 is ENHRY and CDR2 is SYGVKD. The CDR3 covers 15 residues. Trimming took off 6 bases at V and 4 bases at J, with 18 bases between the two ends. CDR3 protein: CAISGRSFSPETQYF. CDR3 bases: TGTGCCATCAGCGGCCGGTCTTTTTCCCCAGAGACCCAGTACTTC.